The clone carrying this T cell receptor (beta chain) was seen many times. The antigen is undetermined. These data originate in a study of T cells in Graves' hyperthyroidism and ophthalmopathy. Study-level points and caveats: Ophthalmopathy, as predicted by the model, came a median roughly 6.5 months after the prediction.

J gave up 5 bases and V 6 bases, and 9 bases lay outside the gene matches. The CDR3 has 15 amino acids. The study left out patients who had uncontrolled infection, other autoimmune disease, pregnancy or lactation. The investigators amplified TCR beta CDR3 regions from RNA transcripts. The study used the HTBI primer set for a first-round RT-PCR of the TCR CDR3. Each CDR3 protein gets one entry after TCRdb re-called the multiplex PCR reads with MiXCR. The data contain 500,000 to 550,000 distinct CDR3 sequences, nearly 20% of them seen just once; the ten biggest clones take up approximately 48%. This sequence joins TRBV12-3 or TRBV12-4 and TRBJ2-5; 10 positions agree with TRBD1. The sequence came from a man aged 35 to 55 with Graves' ophthalmopathy. Sequencing was done on a sample of blood. This CDR3 is CASRLGQGGSETQYF. CDR3 DNA: TGTGCCAGCAGACTAGGACAGGGGGGCTCGGAGACCCAGTACTTC.